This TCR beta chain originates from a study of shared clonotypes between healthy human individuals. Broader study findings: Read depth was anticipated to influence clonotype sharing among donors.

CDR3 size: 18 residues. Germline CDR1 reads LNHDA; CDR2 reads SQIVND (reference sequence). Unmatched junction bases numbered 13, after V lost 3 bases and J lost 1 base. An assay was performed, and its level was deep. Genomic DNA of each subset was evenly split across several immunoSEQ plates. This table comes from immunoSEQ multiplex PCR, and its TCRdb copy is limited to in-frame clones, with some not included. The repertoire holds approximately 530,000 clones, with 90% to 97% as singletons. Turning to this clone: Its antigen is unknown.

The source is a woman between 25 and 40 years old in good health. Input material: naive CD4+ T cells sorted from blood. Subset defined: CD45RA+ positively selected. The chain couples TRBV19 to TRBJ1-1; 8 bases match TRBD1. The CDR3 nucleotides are TGTGCCAGTAGTATGAGGACAGGGCATTGGGTTGGGAACACTGAAGCTTTCTTT. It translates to CASSMRTGHWVGNTEAFF.